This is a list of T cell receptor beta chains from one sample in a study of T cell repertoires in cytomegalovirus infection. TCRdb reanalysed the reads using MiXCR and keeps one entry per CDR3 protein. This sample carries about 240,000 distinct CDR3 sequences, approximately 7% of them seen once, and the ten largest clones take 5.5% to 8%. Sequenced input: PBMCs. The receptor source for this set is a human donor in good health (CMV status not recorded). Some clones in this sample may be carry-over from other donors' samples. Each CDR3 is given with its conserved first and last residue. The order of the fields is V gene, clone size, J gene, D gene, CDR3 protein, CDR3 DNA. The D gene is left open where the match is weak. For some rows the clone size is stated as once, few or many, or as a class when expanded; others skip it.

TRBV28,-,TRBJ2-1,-,CASEGGPYNEQFF,TGTGCCAGTGAGGGGGGGCCCTACAATGAGCAGTTCTTC
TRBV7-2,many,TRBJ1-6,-,CASSLGSRENSPLHF,TGTGCCAGCAGCTTAGGTAGCCGGGAAAATTCACCCCTCCACTTT
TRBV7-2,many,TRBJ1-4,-,CASSLGGGASGKLFF,TGTGCCAGCAGCTTAGGGGGGGGGGCGAGTGGAAAACTGTTTTTT
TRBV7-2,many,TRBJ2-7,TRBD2,CASSRAGGIVYEQYF,TGTGCCAGCAGCCGAGCGGGGGGGATTGTTTACGAGCAGTACTTC
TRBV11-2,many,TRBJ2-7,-,CASSLGALRDHEQYF,TGTGCCAGCAGCTTAGGGGCACTCCGTGACCACGAGCAGTACTTC
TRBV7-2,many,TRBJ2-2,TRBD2,CASNRGDTGELFF,TGTGCCAGCAACCGGGGGGACACCGGGGAGCTGTTTTTT
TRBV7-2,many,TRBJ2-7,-,CASSLGRRTDRGEQYF,TGTGCCAGCAGCTTAGGTCGCCGGACGGACCGGGGCGAGCAGTACTTC
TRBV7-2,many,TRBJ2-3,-,CASSQRGFRTDTQYF,TGTGCCAGCAGCCAGCGAGGATTTCGCACAGATACGCAGTATTTT
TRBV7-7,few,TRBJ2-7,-,CASSLGHTYEQYF,TGTGCCAGCAGCTTAGGCCATACCTACGAGCAGTACTTC
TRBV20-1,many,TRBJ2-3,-,CSAREVAASNTDTQYF,TGCAGTGCTAGAGAGGTAGCGGCTTCAAACACAGATACGCAGTATTTT
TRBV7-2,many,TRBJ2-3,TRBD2,CASSLRRTSGGEDTQYF,TGTGCCAGCAGCTTACGGAGGACTAGCGGGGGGGAAGATACGCAGTATTTT
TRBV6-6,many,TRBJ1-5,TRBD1,CASSYSSGTGLTFNQPQHF,TGTGCCAGCAGTTACTCATCCGGGACAGGGCTGACCTTCAATCAGCCCCAGCATTTT
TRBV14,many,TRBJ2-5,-,CASSQDPGATETQYF,TGTGCCAGCAGCCAAGATCCAGGGGCAACAGAGACCCAGTACTTC
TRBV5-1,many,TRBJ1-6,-,CASSLDRVENSPLHF,TGCGCCAGCAGCTTGGATCGCGTGGAAAATTCACCCCTCCACTTT
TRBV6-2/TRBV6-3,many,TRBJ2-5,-,CASSANGATEETQYF,TGTGCCAGCAGCGCGAACGGGGCGACTGAAGAGACCCAGTACTTC
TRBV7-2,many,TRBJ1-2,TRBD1,CASSPDGKGAYGYTF,TGTGCCAGCAGCCCGGACGGGAAGGGGGCATATGGCTACACCTTC
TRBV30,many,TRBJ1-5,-,CAWRTAGTYSNQPQHF,TGTGCCTGGAGGACTGCAGGAACCTATAGCAATCAGCCCCAGCATTTT
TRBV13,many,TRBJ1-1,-,CASSLDLVSRTEAFF,TGTGCCAGCAGCTTAGATTTAGTCAGTAGGACTGAAGCTTTCTTT
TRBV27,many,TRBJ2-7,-,CASSISWGYEQYF,TGTGCCAGCAGCATCAGTTGGGGATACGAGCAGTACTTC
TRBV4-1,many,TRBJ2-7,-,CASSQAFTAGLFYEQYF,TGCGCCAGCAGCCAAGCGTTTACGGCCGGTCTTTTCTACGAGCAGTACTTC
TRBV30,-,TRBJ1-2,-,CAWSKGVGYTF,TGTGCCTGGAGTAAAGGGGTTGGCTACACCTTC
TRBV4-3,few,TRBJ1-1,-,CASSPQSAANTEAFF,TGCGCCAGCAGCCCCCAATCCGCGGCGAACACTGAAGCTTTCTTT
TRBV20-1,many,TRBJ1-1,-,CSARSRDKLNTEAFF,TGCAGTGCTAGATCGCGGGACAAGTTGAACACTGAAGCTTTCTTT
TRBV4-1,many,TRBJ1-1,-,CASSQEKALGTEAFF,TGCGCCAGCAGCCAAGAGAAGGCCCTCGGGACTGAAGCTTTCTTT
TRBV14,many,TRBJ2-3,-,CASSQQDADTQYF,TGTGCCAGCAGCCAGCAGGACGCAGATACGCAGTATTTT